These 22 T cell receptor beta chains share one sample of origin, sequenced in a study of blood T cell repertoires in COVID-19. The assay was immunoSEQ multiplex PCR, and TCRdb's table has in-frame clones only and misses some. The sample lists tens of thousands of clones, around 86% occurring once. The sample was peripheral blood. The origin of the receptors is a woman between 55 and 75 years old with acute or convalescent COVID-19.

The chain employs TRBV11-2 and TRBJ2-3, with D unresolved. The CDR3 covers 15 residues. Germline-derived CDR1 and CDR2 are SGHAT and FQNNGV. Trimming removed 3 bases at V and 0 bases at J, with 10 bases between. CDR3 in amino acids: CASSFVPASTDTQYF. The CDR3 coding sequence is TGTGCCAGCAGCTTTGTGCCAGCGAGCACAGATACGCAGTATTTT.

The chain employs TRBV28 and TRBJ1-6; D is undetermined. V was shortened by 1 base and J by 0 bases, with 10 bases between the two germline ends. The CDR3 runs to 17 residues. CDR1 and CDR2 from the germline V gene are MDHEN and SYDVKM. CDR3 residues: CASSLSLMSSYNSPLHF. The CDR3 DNA reads TGTGCCAGCAGTTTATCCCTTATGAGCTCCTATAATTCACCCCTCCACTTT.

The J gene is TRBJ1-2, the V gene TRBV20-1, with unresolved D. CDR1 is DFQATT and CDR2 is SNEGSKA in the germline V gene (reference sequence). The CDR3 loop spans 11 amino acids. V lost 5 bases to trimming and J lost 6 bases, with 10 bases between them. The CDR3, as DNA: TGCAGTGCTCAGCGAGGTGATGGCTACACCTTC. Protein: CSAQRGDGYTF.

This chain links TRBV30 with TRBJ1-1; D perhaps matches TRBD1 (5 bases). V lost 0 bases and J lost 5, with 22 bases in between. The CDR3 contains 17 residues. CDR1 is GTSNPN, CDR2 SVGIG, per germline (reference sequence). The chain's CDR3 is CAWSVPFDGGKGTEAFF. CDR3 sequence (DNA): TGTGCCTGGAGTGTACCATTCGACGGGGGAAAGGGAACTGAAGCTTTCTTT. Supplemented by reference TRBV30 and TRBJ1-1, the full variable domain reads SQTIHQWPATLVQPVGSPLSLECTVEGTSNPNLYWYRQAAGRGLQLLFYSVGIGQISSEVPQNLSASRPQDRQFILSSKKLLLSDSGFYLCAWSVPFDGGKGTEAFFGQGTRLTVV.

V gene TRBV11-3 combines with J gene TRBJ2-7; perhaps TRBD1 as D (5 bases). Germline V gene lookup returns CDR1 SGHNT and CDR2 YENEEA. Trimming cost V 1 base and J 2 bases, with 9 bases left between them. CDR3 length: 14 amino acids. The CDR3 protein is CASSLGPGTYEQYF. CDR3 bases: TGTGCCAGCAGCTTAGGGCCAGGGACCTACGAGCAGTACTTC.

V and J are TRBV4-2 and TRBJ2-5, with D perhaps matching TRBD2 (5 bases). With 1 base removed from V and 5 bases from J, the gap between germline ends came to 11 bases. This CDR3 is 14 amino acids long. Germline V gene data show CDR1 as LGHNA and CDR2 as YNFKEQ. CDR3 in DNA: TGTGCCAGCAGCCAAGTCGGGGTAGAGGAGACCCAGTACTTC. It specifies CASSQVGVEETQYF.

The rearrangement links TRBV7-3 to TRBJ2-3; no definite D call. Germline V lookup: CDR1 SGHTA, CDR2 FQGTGA. The V end was cut by 1 base, the J end by 4 bases, with 6 bases between. The CDR3 covers 13 residues. The CDR3 DNA follows: TGTGCCAGCAGCTTAAGTCTCCCAGATACGCAGTATTTT. It translates to CASSLSLPDTQYF.

The chain has TRBV11-2 and TRBJ1-2; TRBD1 agrees at 9 bases. This CDR3 is built from 14 residues. The V gene's germline CDR1 is SGHAT and CDR2 FQNNGV. Losses at the gene ends were 4 bases for V and 8 bases for J; bases not matched to a gene: 8. The CDR3 spells CASSSHRGLRGYTF. The CDR3 DNA is TGTGCCAGCAGCTCTCACAGGGGGCTTAGGGGCTACACCTTC.

The chain employs TRBV14 and TRBJ1-3, with D uncertain. The CDR3 totals 15 residues. Trimming removed 2 bases from V and 3 bases from J, with 11 bases in between. Germline CDR1 SGHDN, CDR2 FVKESK. The CDR3, as DNA: TGTGCCAGCAGCCAAAACCCGCGGGTTGGAAACACCATATATTTT. This sequence encodes CASSQNPRVGNTIYF.

The chain joins TRBV6-6 to TRBJ2-1; 13 positions agree with TRBD2. The V gene end was trimmed by 6 bases and the J gene end by 7 bases; junction bases not matched to a gene: 9. The CDR3 has 16 amino acids. CDR1 MNHNY and CDR2 SVGAGI come from the germline V gene (reference sequence). The CDR3 nucleotides are TGTGCCAGCAGCCCGACTAGCGGGAGGATAACGAATGAGCAGTTCTTC. This gives the protein CASSPTSGRITNEQFF.

In this sample, this clone turned up a few times. CDR3 nucleotide sequence: TGTGCCAGCAGTGAAGGAACAGCAAAATATCAGCCCCAGCATTTT. Amino acid sequence: CASSEGTAKYQPQHF. V usage is TRBV2 and J usage is TRBJ1-5; D not certain. The germline V gene has CDR1 SNHLY and CDR2 FYNNEI. Deletions cut 1 base from V and 5 bases from J, with 12 bases between. The CDR3 sequence is 15 residues long.

The chain has TRBV28 and TRBJ1-4, with D possibly matching TRBD1 (5 bases). The V end lost 6 bases, the J end lost 4 bases, and 15 bases lay between the germline ends. Germline CDR1 reads MDHEN; CDR2 reads SYDVKM. CDR3 length: 15 residues. The chain's CDR3 is CASRGGTVRNEKLFF. The CDR3, as DNA: TGTGCCAGCAGGGGCGGGACGGTCCGTAATGAAAAACTGTTTTTT.

This chain uses TRBV4-1 with TRBJ2-7; D perhaps matches TRBD2 (5 bases). Deletions cut 4 bases from V and 0 bases from J, with 10 bases between. The CDR3 is 14 residues long. The germline V gene has CDR1 MGHRA and CDR2 YSYEKL. The CDR3 sequence: CASSPDGDSYEQYF. The CDR3 coding sequence is TGCGCCAGCAGCCCGGACGGGGACTCCTACGAGCAGTACTTC.

The V call is TRBV5-6, the J call TRBJ1-5; TRBD1 might be the D (6 bases). CDR1 SGHDT and CDR2 YYEEEE come from the germline V gene. This CDR3 spans 13 amino acids. V gave up 1 base and J gave up 7 bases, with 9 bases separating them. The CDR3 DNA follows: TGTGCCAGCAGCTTGTCAGGGGTCCAGCCCCAGCATTTT. The encoded protein is CASSLSGVQPQHF. The variable domain in full, with the rest retrieved from reference TRBV5-6 and TRBJ1-5, is DAGVTQSPTHLIKTRGQQVTLRCSPKSGHDTVSWYQQALGQGPQFIFQYYEEEERQRGNFPDRFSGHQFPNYSSELNVNALLLGDSALYLCASSLSGVQPQHFGDGTRLSIL.

The rearrangement uses TRBV3-1 (or the pseudogene TRBV3-2) and TRBJ1-4; the match to TRBD1 covers 9 bases. This CDR3 spans 14 amino acids. The V gene's germline CDR1 is LGHDT and CDR2 YNNKEL (reference sequence). J lost 8 bases, V lost 7 bases, and 8 bases had no gene match. CDR3 residues: CASTSTGGREKLFF. CDR3 coding DNA: TGTGCCAGCACCTCGACAGGGGGAAGGGAAAAACTGTTTTTT.

In DNA, the CDR3 is TGTGCCAGCAGTGAGGGACTAGCGGCGAACACCGGGGAGCTGTTTTTT. As protein: CASSEGLAANTGELFF. V and J are TRBV2 and TRBJ2-2, with 11 nucleotides matching TRBD2. With 3 bases clipped from V and 0 bases from J, the junction kept 0 bases outside the gene matches. The CDR3 consists of 16 residues. From germline, CDR1 is SNHLY and CDR2 FYNNEI.

The V and J genes are TRBV5-4 and TRBJ1-2, with 9 bases matching TRBD1. Germline V lookup: CDR1 SGHNT, CDR2 YYREEE (reference sequence). The CDR3 has 16 residues. V was pared by 4 bases and J by 6 bases, with 13 bases of the junction left unmatched. The CDR3 sequence is CASSAAGTGRGHGYTF. CDR3 coding DNA: TGTGCCAGCAGCGCGGCGGGGACAGGGAGAGGTCATGGCTACACCTTC.

V usage is TRBV14 and J usage is TRBJ2-1; TRBD1 might be the D (5 bases). V was pared by 3 bases and J by 16 bases, with 13 bases between. The CDR3 has 11 residues. The germline gives CDR1 SGHDN, CDR2 FVKESK. The CDR3 loop is CASSHQGYIFF. CDR3 DNA sequence: TGTGCCAGCAGCCACCAGGGTTATATATTCTTC.

The chain recombines TRBV19 with TRBJ1-5, with a possible D match to TRBD1 (6 bases). This CDR3 is 15 amino acids long. Germline V gene data show CDR1 as LNHDA and CDR2 as SQIVND (reference sequence). V lost 5 bases and J 0 bases, leaving 11 bases between the germline ends. The CDR3 sequence is CASSRTVYSNQPQHF. In DNA, the CDR3 is TGTGCCAGTAGTCGGACAGTCTATAGCAATCAGCCCCAGCATTTT.

The chain joins TRBV5-1 to TRBJ2-2; D is unclear. CDR3 length: 17 amino acids. Germline lookup yields CDR1 SGHRS and CDR2 YFSETQ. V was cut by 0 bases and J by 0 bases, with 12 bases left in between. CDR3 sequence: CASSLGAGMPNTGELFF. The CDR3 nucleotides are TGCGCCAGCAGCTTGGGGGCAGGTATGCCGAACACCGGGGAGCTGTTTTTT. Drawing the rest from reference TRBV5-1 and TRBJ2-2, the complete variable domain is KAGVTQTPRYLIKTRGQQVTLSCSPISGHRSVSWYQQTPGQGLQFLFEYFSETQRNKGNFPGRFSGRQFSNSRSEMNVSTLELGDSALYLCASSLGAGMPNTGELFFGEGSRLTVL.

Here the CDR3 reads CSAGLAGGQVEQYF. In DNA form, the CDR3 reads TGCAGCGCTGGACTAGCGGGAGGGCAGGTCGAGCAGTACTTC. The chain is built from TRBV29-1 and TRBJ2-7; 15 bases align to TRBD2. The length of the CDR3 is 14 residues. Germline trimming cut 7 bases from V and 6 bases from J; bases unmatched to any gene: 7. Germline CDR1 is SQVTM and CDR2 is ANQGSEA.

This chain connects TRBV30 to TRBJ1-1; D remains unclear. The CDR3 sequence is 12 residues long. Germline CDR1 is GTSNPN and CDR2 is SVGIG (reference sequence). Trimming removed 2 bases at V and 8 bases at J, with 12 bases between. CDR3: CAWSSGYFEAFF. The CDR3 nucleotides read TGTGCCTGGAGTTCCGGGTACTTCGAAGCTTTCTTT.